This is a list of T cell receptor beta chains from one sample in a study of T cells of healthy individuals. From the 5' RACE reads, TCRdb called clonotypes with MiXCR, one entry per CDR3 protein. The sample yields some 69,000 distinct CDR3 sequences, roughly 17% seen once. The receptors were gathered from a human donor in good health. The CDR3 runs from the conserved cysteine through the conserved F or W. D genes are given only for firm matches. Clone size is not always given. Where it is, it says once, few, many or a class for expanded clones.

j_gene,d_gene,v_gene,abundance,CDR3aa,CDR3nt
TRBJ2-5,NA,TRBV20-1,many,CSARDPDTGKLETQYF,TGCAGTGCTAGAGATCCTGATACAGGGAAATTGGAGACCCAGTACTTC
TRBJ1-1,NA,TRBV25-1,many,CASSEGPSGNTEAFF,TGTGCCAGCAGTGAGGGCCCGTCCGGGAACACTGAAGCTTTCTTT
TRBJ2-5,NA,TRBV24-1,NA,CATSDPSNGETQYF,TGTGCCACCAGTGACCCTTCCAACGGGGAGACCCAGTACTTC
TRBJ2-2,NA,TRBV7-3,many,CASSFGGGSGELFF,TGTGCCAGCAGCTTCGGAGGGGGATCCGGGGAGCTGTTTTTT
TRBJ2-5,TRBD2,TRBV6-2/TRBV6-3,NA,CASRTSGPQETQYF,TGTGCCAGCAGGACTAGCGGCCCCCAAGAGACCCAGTACTTC
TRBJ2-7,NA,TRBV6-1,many,CASSYRRDAYTYEQYF,TGTGCCAGCAGTTATCGCCGGGACGCCTACACCTACGAGCAGTACTTC
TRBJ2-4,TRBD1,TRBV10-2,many,CASSGPGGNIQYF,TGCGCCAGCAGTGGCCCAGGGGGAAACATTCAGTACTTC
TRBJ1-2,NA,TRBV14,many,CASSQHGTVLNGYTF,TGTGCCAGCAGCCAACACGGGACCGTACTAAATGGCTACACCTTC
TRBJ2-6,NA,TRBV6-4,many,CASSDRGGANVLTF,TGTGCCAGCAGTGACAGGGGTGGGGCCAACGTCCTGACTTTC
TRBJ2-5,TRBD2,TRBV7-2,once,CASGGGTGGSQETQYF,TGTGCCAGCGGCGGGGGGACCGGGGGATCCCAAGAGACCCAGTACTTC
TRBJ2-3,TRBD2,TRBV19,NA,CASNLAVLGTDTQYF,TGTGCCAGTAACCTAGCGGTGCTGGGCACAGATACGCAGTATTTT
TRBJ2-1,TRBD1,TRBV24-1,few,CATSDAGTGIYNEQFF,TGTGCCACCAGTGACGCCGGGACAGGAATCTACAATGAGCAGTTCTTC
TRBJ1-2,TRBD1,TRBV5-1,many,CASSLTGEGYTF,TGCGCCAGCAGCTTGACAGGGGAGGGCTACACCTTC
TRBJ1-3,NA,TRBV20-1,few,CSARDGQPAGNTIYF,TGCAGTGCTAGAGATGGTCAACCGGCTGGAAACACCATATATTTT
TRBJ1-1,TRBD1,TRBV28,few,CASSLGTGGYTEAFF,TGTGCCAGCAGCCTCGGAACAGGGGGTTACACTGAAGCTTTCTTT
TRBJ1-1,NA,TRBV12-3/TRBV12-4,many,CASRLGVTEAFF,TGTGCCAGCAGATTAGGGGTCACTGAAGCTTTCTTT
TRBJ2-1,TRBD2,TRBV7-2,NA,CASSSPGLRANEQFF,TGTGCCAGCAGCTCCCCGGGACTAAGAGCCAATGAGCAGTTCTTC
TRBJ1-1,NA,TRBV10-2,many,CASSESVGNTEAFF,TGCGCCAGCAGTGAGTCTGTGGGGAACACTGAAGCTTTCTTT
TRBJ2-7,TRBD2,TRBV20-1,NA,CSARHRTSGVLSEQYF,TGCAGTGCTAGACACCGGACTAGCGGGGTCTTAAGCGAGCAGTACTTC
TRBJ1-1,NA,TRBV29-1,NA,CSALIFPGNTEAFF,TGCAGCGCCCTCATTTTCCCCGGGAACACTGAAGCTTTCTTT
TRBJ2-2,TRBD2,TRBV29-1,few,CSVLLGGPDTGELFF,TGCAGCGTTCTTCTGGGAGGGCCGGACACCGGGGAGCTGTTTTTT
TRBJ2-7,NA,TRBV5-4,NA,CASSLFSREYEQYF,TGTGCCAGCAGCTTGTTCAGCAGGGAATACGAGCAGTACTTC
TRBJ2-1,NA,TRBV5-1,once,CASSLGRDSVRNEQFF,TGCGCCAGCAGCTTGGGTCGGGACTCAGTGAGGAATGAGCAGTTCTTC
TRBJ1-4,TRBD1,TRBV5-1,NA,CASSLGTGGRPNEKLFF,TGCGCCAGCAGCTTGGGGACAGGGGGCAGGCCTAATGAAAAACTGTTTTTT
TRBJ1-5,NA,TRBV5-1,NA,CASSLPGLGQPQHF,TGCGCCAGCAGCTTGCCAGGATTGGGTCAGCCCCAGCATTTT
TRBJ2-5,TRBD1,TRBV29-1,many,CSVAPGQGQSGAQYF,TGCAGCGTTGCGCCGGGACAGGGACAGTCAGGGGCCCAGTACTTC
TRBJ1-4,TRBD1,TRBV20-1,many,CSARVTGRLEKLFF,TGCAGTGCTAGAGTGACAGGGAGATTAGAAAAACTGTTTTTT
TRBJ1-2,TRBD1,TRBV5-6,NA,CASSGGTGVFGYTF,TGTGCCAGCAGCGGAGGGACAGGGGTATTCGGCTACACCTTC
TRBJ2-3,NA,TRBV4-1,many,CASSQGTLGFGTDTQYF,TGCGCCAGCAGCCAAGGGACACTCGGATTTGGCACAGATACGCAGTATTTT
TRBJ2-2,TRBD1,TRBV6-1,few,CASIQSGTGFVGELFF,TGTGCCAGCATCCAAAGCGGGACAGGGTTTGTCGGGGAGCTGTTTTTT
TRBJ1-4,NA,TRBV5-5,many,CASSRGPGEKLFF,TGTGCCAGCAGCCGAGGACCTGGTGAAAAACTGTTTTTT
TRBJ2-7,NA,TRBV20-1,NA,CSARDASRGYNEQYF,TGCAGTGCTAGAGATGCTTCCCGGGGGTACAACGAGCAGTACTTC
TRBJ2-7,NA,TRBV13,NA,CASSPPAQNEQYF,TGTGCCAGCAGCCCCCCGGCCCAAAACGAGCAGTACTTC
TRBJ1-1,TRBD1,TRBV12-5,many,CASGMTGANTEAFF,TGTGCTAGTGGTATGACAGGGGCCAACACTGAAGCTTTCTTT
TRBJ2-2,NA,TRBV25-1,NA,CASMLQGNTGELFF,TGTGCCAGCATGTTACAGGGGAACACCGGGGAGCTGTTTTTT
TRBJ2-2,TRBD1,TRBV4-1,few,CASSQEDRRTNTGELFF,TGCGCCAGCAGCCAGGAGGACAGGCGAACGAACACCGGGGAGCTGTTTTTT
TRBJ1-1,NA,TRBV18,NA,CASSPPVTGNTEAFF,TGTGCCAGCTCACCACCGGTGACAGGGAACACTGAAGCTTTCTTT
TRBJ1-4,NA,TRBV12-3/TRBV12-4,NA,CASSSPSGEKLFF,TGTGCCAGCAGTTCCCCCTCCGGGGAAAAACTGTTTTTT
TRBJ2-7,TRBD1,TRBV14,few,CASSQDHMRDRTYEQYF,TGTGCCAGCAGCCAAGACCACATGCGGGACAGGACCTACGAGCAGTACTTC
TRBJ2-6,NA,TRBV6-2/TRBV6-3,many,CASTTRGSGANVLTF,TGTGCCAGCACCACGAGGGGCTCTGGGGCCAACGTCCTGACTTTC
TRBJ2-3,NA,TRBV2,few,CASRARWKSTDTQYF,TGTGCCAGCAGGGCCCGATGGAAGAGCACAGATACGCAGTATTTT
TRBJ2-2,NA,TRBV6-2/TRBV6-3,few,CASSFGGSTTGELFF,TGTGCCAGCAGTTTCGGGGGAAGTACCACCGGGGAGCTGTTTTTT
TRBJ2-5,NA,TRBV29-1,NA,CSVRRSGTTQETQYF,TGCAGCGTAAGAAGGTCCGGCACTACCCAAGAGACCCAGTACTTC
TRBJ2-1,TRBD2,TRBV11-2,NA,CASSPDPLLIGGATYDSYNEQFF,TGTGCCAGCAGCCCAGACCCCCTACTTATCGGGGGGGCCACCTACGACTCCTACAATGAGCAGTTCTTC
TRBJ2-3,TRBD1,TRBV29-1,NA,CSVEGAAQGKRDTQYF,TGCAGCGTTGAAGGGGCCGCACAGGGGAAGCGAGATACGCAGTATTTT
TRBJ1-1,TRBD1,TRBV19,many,CASTLEGAWTEAFF,TGTGCCAGTACCCTAGAGGGGGCGTGGACTGAAGCTTTCTTT
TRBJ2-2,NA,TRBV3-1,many,CASRERSNTGELFF,TGTGCCAGCAGAGAAAGAAGTAACACCGGGGAGCTGTTTTTT
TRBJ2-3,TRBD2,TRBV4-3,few,CASSQGFSGSRDTQYF,TGCGCCAGCAGCCAAGGCTTTAGCGGGAGTCGAGATACGCAGTATTTT
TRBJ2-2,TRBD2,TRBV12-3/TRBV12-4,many,CASSLLASGGGPNTGELFF,TGTGCCAGCAGTTTATTGGCTAGCGGGGGGGGACCGAACACCGGGGAGCTGTTTTTT
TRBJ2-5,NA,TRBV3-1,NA,CASSQDSVDGRQETQYF,TGTGCCAGCAGCCAAGATTCAGTAGACGGTCGACAAGAGACCCAGTACTTC
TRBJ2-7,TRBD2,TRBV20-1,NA,CSARGGGEQYF,TGCAGTGCTAGAGGGGGGGGCGAGCAGTACTTC
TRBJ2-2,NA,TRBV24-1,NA,CATSDPGTGELFF,TGTGCCACCAGCGATCCAGGGACCGGGGAGCTGTTTTTT
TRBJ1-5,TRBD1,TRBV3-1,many,CASSQDRGGAQPQHF,TGTGCCAGCAGCCAAGATAGAGGGGGCGCGCAGCCCCAGCATTTT
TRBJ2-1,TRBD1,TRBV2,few,CASGDRSLNEQFF,TGTGCCAGCGGGGACAGGTCTTTGAATGAGCAGTTCTTC
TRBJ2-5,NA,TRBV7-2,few,CASSRDRQETQYF,TGTGCCAGCAGCCGGGACCGTCAAGAGACCCAGTACTTC